This T cell receptor beta chain was identified during a study of CD8 T cells in ankylosing spondylitis. Germline values: CDR1 DFQATT, CDR2 SNEGSKA (reference sequence). The CDR3 length is 16 residues. Trimming removed 1 base at V and 6 bases at J, with 19 bases between. With molecular barcodes, quantitative 5'-RACE was used to make the TCR beta libraries. MiXCR was run by TCRdb on the 5' RACE reads, yielding one entry per CDR3 protein. Found here are 250,000 to 300,000 distinct CDR3 sequences, 20% of them singletons; the top ten hold around 8%. The receptor comes from a male donor with ankylosing spondylitis or in good health (not recorded which). Specimen: blood, either unsorted or a sorted T cell fraction (not recorded which). The chain links TRBV20-1 to TRBJ2-4; D may be TRBD1 or TRBD2 (6 bases each). This chain's CDR3 is CSARGLHGGPRNIQYF. Here the CDR3 DNA reads TGCAGTGCTAGAGGGCTTCATGGGGGGCCCAGAAACATTCAGTACTTC.